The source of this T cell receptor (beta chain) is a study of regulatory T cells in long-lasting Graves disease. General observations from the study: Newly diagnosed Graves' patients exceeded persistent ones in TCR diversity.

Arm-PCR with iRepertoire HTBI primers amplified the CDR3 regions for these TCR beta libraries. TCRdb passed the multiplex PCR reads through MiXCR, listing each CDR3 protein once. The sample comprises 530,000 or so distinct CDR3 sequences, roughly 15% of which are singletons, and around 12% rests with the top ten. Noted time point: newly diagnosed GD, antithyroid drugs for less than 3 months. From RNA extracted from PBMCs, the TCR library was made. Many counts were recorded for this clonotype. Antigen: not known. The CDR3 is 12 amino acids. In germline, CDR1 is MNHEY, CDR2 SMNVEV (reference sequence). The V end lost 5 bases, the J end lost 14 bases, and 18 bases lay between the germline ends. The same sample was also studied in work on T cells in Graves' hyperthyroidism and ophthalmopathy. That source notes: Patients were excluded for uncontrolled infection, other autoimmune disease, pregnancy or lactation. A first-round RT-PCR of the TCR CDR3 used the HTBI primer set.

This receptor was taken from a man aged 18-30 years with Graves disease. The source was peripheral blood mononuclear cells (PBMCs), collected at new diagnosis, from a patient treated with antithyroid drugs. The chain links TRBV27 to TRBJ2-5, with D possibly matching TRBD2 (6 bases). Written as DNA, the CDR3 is TGTGCCAGCAGTCGGGACTTCCTAGCGTTTTACTTC. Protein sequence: CASSRDFLAFYF.